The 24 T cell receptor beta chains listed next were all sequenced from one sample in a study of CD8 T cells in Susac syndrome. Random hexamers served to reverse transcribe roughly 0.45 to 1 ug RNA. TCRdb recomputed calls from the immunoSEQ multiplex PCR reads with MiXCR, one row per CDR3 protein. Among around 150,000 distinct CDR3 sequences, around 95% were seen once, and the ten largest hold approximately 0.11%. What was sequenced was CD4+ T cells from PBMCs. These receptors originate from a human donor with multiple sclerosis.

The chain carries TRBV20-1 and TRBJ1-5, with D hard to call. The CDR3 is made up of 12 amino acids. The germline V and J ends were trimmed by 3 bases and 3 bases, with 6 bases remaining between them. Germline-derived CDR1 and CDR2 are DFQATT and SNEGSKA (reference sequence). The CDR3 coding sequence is TGCAGTGCTAGGCCAGTCAATCAGCCCCAGCATTTT. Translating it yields CSARPVNQPQHF.

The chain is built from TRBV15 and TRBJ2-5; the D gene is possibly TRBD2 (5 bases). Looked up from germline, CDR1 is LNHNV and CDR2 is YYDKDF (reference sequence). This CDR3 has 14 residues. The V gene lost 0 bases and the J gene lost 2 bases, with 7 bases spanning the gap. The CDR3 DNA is TGTGCCACCAGCAGAGATGGACTGCAAGAGACCCAGTACTTC. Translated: CATSRDGLQETQYF. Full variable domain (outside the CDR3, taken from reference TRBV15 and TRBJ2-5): DAMVIQNPRYQVTQFGKPVTLSCSQTLNHNVMYWYQQKSSQAPKLLFHYYDKDFNNEADTPDNFQSRRPNTSFCFLDIRSPGLGDTAMYLCATSRDGLQETQYFGPGTRLLVL.

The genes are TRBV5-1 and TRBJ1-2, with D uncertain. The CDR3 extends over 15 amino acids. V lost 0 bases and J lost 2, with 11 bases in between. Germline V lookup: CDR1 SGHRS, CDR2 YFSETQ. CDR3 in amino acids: CASSLDGSMNYGYTF. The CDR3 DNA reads TGCGCCAGCAGCTTGGATGGCTCAATGAACTATGGCTACACCTTC.

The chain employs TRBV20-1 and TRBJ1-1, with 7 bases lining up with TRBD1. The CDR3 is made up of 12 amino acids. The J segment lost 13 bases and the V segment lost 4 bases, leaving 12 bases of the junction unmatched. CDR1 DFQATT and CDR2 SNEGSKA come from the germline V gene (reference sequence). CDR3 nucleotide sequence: TGCAGTGCTATAGACAGGGCACGCGCAGTTTTCTTT. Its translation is CSAIDRARAVFF.

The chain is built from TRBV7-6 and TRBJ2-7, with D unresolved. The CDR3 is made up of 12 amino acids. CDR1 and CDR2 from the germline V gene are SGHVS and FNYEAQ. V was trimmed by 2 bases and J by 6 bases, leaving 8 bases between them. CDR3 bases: TGTGCCAGCAGCTTACGCGCTGGCGAGCAGTACTTC. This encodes CASSLRAGEQYF. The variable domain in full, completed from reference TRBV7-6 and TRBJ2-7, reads GAGVSQSPRYKVTKRGQDVALRCDPISGHVSLYWYRQALGQGPEFLTYFNYEAQQDKSGLPNDRFSAERPEGSISTLTIQRTEQRDSAMYRCASSLRAGEQYFGPGTRLTVT.

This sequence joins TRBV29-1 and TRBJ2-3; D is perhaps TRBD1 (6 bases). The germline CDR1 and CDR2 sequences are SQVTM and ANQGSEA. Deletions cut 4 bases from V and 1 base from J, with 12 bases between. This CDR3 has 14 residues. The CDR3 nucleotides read TGCAGCGTTGGACAGGCCACACGCACAGATACGCAGTATTTT. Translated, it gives CSVGQATRTDTQYF.

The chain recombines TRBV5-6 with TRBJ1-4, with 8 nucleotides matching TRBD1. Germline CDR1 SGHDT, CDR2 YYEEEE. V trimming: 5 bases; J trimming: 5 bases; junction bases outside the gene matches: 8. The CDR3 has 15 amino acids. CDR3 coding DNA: TGTGCCAGCAGAAGATCGGGACAGGAGAATGAAAAACTGTTTTTT. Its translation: CASRRSGQENEKLFF.

The CDR3 DNA sequence: TGCGCCAGCAGCCAAGGAACTAGCGGGGGGCAGAATGAGCAGTTCTTC. It specifies CASSQGTSGGQNEQFF. The rearrangement joins TRBV4-3 to TRBJ2-1, with TRBD2 identical over 12 bases. The CDR3 loop spans 16 amino acids. Germline V gene sequence: CDR1 LGHNA, CDR2 YSLEER. The trim removed 1 base at V and 7 bases at J, leaving 5 bases unmatched.

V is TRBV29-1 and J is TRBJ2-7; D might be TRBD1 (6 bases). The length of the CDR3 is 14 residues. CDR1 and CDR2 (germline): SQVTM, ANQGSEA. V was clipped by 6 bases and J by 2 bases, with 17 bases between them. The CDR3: CSVPIRDNPYEQYF. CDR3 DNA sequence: TGCAGCGTACCGATCCGGGACAACCCCTACGAGCAGTACTTC.

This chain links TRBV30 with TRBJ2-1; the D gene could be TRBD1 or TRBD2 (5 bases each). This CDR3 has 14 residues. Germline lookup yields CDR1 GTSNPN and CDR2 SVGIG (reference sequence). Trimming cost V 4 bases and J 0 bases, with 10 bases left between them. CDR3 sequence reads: CAWTRDASYNEQFF. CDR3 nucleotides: TGTGCCTGGACCAGGGACGCCTCCTACAATGAGCAGTTCTTC.

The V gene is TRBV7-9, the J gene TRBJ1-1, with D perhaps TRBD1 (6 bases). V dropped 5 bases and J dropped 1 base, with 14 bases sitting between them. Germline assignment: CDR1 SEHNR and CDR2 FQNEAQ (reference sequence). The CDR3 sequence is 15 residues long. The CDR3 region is CASSPQGQTNTEAFF. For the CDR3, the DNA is TGTGCCAGCAGCCCACAGGGTCAGACGAACACTGAAGCTTTCTTT.

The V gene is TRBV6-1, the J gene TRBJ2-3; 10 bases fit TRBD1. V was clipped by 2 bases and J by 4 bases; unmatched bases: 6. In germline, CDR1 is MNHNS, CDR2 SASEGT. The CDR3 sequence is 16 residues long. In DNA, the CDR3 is TGTGCCAGCAGTGAACCGACAGGGGGCCTCGCAGATACGCAGTATTTT. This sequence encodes CASSEPTGGLADTQYF.

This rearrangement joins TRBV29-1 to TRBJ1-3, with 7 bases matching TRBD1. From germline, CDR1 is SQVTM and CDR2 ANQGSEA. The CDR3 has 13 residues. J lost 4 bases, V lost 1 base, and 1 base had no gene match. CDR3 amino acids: CSVEGTGGNTIYF. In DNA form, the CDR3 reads TGCAGCGTTGAAGGGACAGGAGGAAACACCATATATTTT. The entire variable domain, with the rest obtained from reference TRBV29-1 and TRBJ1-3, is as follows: SAVISQKPSRDICQRGTSLTIQCQVDSQVTMMFWYRQQPGQSLTLIATANQGSEATYESGFVIDKFPISRPNLTFSTLTVSNMSPEDSSIYLCSVEGTGGNTIYFGEGSWLTVV.

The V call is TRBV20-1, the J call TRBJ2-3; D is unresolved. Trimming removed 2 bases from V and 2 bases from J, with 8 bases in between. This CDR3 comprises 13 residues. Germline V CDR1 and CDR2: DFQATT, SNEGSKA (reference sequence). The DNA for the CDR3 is TGCAGTGCTAGATATTCCCCCACAGATACGCAGTATTTT. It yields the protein CSARYSPTDTQYF.

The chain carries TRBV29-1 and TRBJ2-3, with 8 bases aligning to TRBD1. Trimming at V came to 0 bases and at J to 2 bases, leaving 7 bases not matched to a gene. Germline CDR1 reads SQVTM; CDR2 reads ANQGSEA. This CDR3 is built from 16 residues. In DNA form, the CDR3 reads TGCAGCGTTGAAGATCTCCCGGACAGGGCCACAGATACGCAGTATTTT. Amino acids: CSVEDLPDRATDTQYF.

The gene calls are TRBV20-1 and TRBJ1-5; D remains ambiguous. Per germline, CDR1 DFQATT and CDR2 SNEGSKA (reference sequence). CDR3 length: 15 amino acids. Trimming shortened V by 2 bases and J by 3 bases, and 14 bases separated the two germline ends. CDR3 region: CSARPPEVLNQPQHF. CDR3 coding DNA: TGCAGTGCTAGACCCCCCGAGGTCCTCAATCAGCCCCAGCATTTT.

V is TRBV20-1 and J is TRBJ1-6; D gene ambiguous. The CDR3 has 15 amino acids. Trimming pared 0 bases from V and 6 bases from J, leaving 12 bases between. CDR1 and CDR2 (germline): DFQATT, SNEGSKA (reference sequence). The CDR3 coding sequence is TGCAGTGCTAGAGATCGCCGGACGGCTAATTCACCCCTCCACTTT. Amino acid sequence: CSARDRRTANSPLHF.

The CDR3 nucleotides read TGCAGTGTAGTTCGAGGGACTAGCGGGGGAGAGACCCAGTACTTC. This gives the protein CSVVRGTSGGETQYF. The chain couples TRBV20-1 to TRBJ2-5; 14 nucleotides align to TRBD2. Germline CDR1 reads DFQATT; CDR2 reads SNEGSKA (reference sequence). This CDR3 is built from 15 residues. The V segment lost 7 bases and the J segment 4 bases; nucleotides outside the gene matches: 8.

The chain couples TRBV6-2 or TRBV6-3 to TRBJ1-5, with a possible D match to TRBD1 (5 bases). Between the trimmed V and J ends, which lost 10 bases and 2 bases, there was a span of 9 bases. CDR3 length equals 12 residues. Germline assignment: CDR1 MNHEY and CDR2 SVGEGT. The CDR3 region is CATMGRNQPQHF. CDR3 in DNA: TGTGCCACAATGGGACGCAATCAGCCCCAGCATTTT.

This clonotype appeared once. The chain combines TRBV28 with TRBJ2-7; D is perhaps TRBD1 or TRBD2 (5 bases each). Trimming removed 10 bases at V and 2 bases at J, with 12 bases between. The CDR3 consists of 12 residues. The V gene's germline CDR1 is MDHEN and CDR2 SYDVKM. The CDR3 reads CAIGTRTYEQYF. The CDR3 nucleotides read TGTGCCATAGGGACGAGAACCTACGAGCAGTACTTC.

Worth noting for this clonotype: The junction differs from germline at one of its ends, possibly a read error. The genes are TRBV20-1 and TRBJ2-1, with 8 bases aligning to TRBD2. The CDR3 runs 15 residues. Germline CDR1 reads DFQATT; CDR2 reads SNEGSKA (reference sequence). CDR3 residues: CSARDGRGKYNEQFF. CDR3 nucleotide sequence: TGCAGTGCTCGAGACGGGAGGGGCAAATACAATGAGCAGTTCTTC.

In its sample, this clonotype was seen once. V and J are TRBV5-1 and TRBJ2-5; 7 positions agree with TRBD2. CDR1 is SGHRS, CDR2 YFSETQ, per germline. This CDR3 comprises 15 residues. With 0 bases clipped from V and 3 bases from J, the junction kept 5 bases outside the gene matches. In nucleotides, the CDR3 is TGCGCCAGCAGCTTGGAGATAGCGGGTAAAGAGACCCAGTACTTC. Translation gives CASSLEIAGKETQYF.

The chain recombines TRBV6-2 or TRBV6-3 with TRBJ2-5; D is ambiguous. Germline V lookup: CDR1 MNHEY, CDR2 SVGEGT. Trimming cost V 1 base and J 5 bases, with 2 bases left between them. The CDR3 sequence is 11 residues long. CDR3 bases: TGTGCCAGCAGTTACTTGGAGACCCAGTACTTC. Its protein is CASSYLETQYF.

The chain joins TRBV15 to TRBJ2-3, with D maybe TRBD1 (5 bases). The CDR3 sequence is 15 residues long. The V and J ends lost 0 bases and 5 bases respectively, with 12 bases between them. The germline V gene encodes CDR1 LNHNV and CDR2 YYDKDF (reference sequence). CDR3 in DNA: TGTGCCACCAGCAGAGATGGTCGGCAGGGAGATACGCAGTATTTT. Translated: CATSRDGRQGDTQYF.